Included here is one T cell receptor beta chain sequence, with context. Its antigen is unknown. The identical CDR3 is also encoded by other nucleotide sequences in the sample. This entry is derived from a study of radiation and T cells in renal cell carcinoma. Study-level results: Irradiated tumors had higher TCR clonality than control tumors. Dominant CDR3 motifs occupied more repertoire in irradiated than control tumors.

The CDR3 sequence is 12 residues long. V lost 3 bases, J lost 5 bases, and 1 base stayed unmatched. The germline V gene has CDR1 LNHDA and CDR2 SQIVND (reference sequence). Sequencing used immunoSEQ multiplex PCR; TCRdb keeps in-frame clones, though not all of them. The data contain some 14,000 clones, approximately 52% of them seen just once; the ten biggest clones take up 10% to 15%. Treatment: treatment-naive control, cytoreductive nephrectomy. Treatment-naive patients without radiation supplied the control tumors at nephrectomy. This renal cell carcinoma was of the clear cell type. Sequenced material: tumor tissue, taken from a patient whose treatment was nephrectomy without radiotherapy. The TCR was taken from a man aged 45-65 years with renal cell carcinoma. The chain links TRBV19 to TRBJ2-7, with 7 bases matching TRBD1. The chain's CDR3 is CASSIDRDEQYF. The CDR3 DNA sequence: TGTGCCAGTAGTATTGACAGGGACGAGCAGTACTTC.